This T cell receptor (beta chain) was documented in a study of blood T cell repertoires in COVID-19. Method: immunoSEQ multiplex PCR; TCRdb's copy keeps in-frame clones and lacks some. Of 220,000 or so clones detected, approximately 83% appear once; the ten largest clones hold about 1.3%. CDR1 and CDR2 from the germline V gene are MDHEN and SYDVKM. Trimming removed 3 bases from V and 9 bases from J, with 8 bases in between. The CDR3 sequence is 11 residues long. This clonotype was obtained from a woman in her thirties or forties with acute COVID-19. This chain joins TRBV28 and TRBJ1-1; unclear D gene. The sample taken for sequencing was PBMCs or T cells enriched from blood (not recorded which). This CDR3 is CASSFLWQAFF. CDR3 DNA: TGTGCCAGCAGTTTTTTGTGGCAAGCTTTCTTT.